These 6 T cell receptor beta chains share one sample of origin, sequenced in a study of OX40 agonist ivuxolimab in advanced cancers. Produced via immunoSEQ multiplex PCR; TCRdb's table is partial and in-frame only. The sample consists of about 82,000 clones, around four fifths of them appearing once. Sequenced material: CD4+ or CD8+ T cells sorted from blood, taken in a trial of the OX40 agonist ivuxolimab. These receptors were collected from an adult with an advanced solid tumor such as melanoma, head and neck, liver or kidney cancer.

V gene TRBV7-8 combines with J gene TRBJ1-5; D gene unclear. Trimming took off 5 bases at V and 9 bases at J, with 20 bases between the two ends. This CDR3 spans 15 amino acids. The germline gives CDR1 SGHVS, CDR2 FQNEAQ. In DNA form, the CDR3 reads TGTGCCAGCAGCGAGCCCGGGTGGATCAATGGGCCCCAGCATTTT. Its protein is CASSEPGWINGPQHF.

The genes are TRBV30 and TRBJ1-2, with 9 bases lining up with TRBD1. V shed 4 bases and J 6 bases; nucleotides not matched to a gene: 6. CDR1 is GTSNPN and CDR2 is SVGIG in the germline V gene (reference sequence). This CDR3 is built from 13 residues. The CDR3 region is CAWIHGTGNGYTF. CDR3 nucleotides: TGTGCCTGGATCCACGGGACAGGGAATGGCTACACCTTC.

This sequence joins TRBV4-3 and TRBJ1-3; D gene unclear. Per the germline V gene, CDR1 is LGHNA and CDR2 is YSLEER. The CDR3 loop spans 14 amino acids. The ends were cut back, 0 bases at V and 0 bases at J, with 3 bases in the middle. The CDR3 loop reads CASSQDYSGNTIYF. The CDR3 DNA follows: TGCGCCAGCAGCCAAGACTACTCTGGAAACACCATATATTTT.

The rearrangement uses TRBV19 and TRBJ1-1, with a tentative D call TRBD1 (5 bases). CDR1 is LNHDA, CDR2 SQIVND, per germline (reference sequence). The CDR3 consists of 15 residues. The germline V and J ends were trimmed by 7 bases and 2 bases, with 17 bases remaining between them. CDR3 loop: CASIAGGGTNTEAFF. Written as DNA, the CDR3 is TGTGCCAGTATAGCCGGCGGGGGAACAAACACTGAAGCTTTCTTT.

The chain recombines TRBV10-3 with TRBJ2-7, with D perhaps TRBD1 (6 bases). Germline-derived CDR1 and CDR2 are ENHRY and SYGVKD. This CDR3 contains 13 residues. With 4 bases removed from V and 7 bases from J, the gap between germline ends came to 14 bases. DNA for the CDR3: TGTGCCATCAGTGTGGACAGTCCGGGGGAGCAGTACTTC. Protein: CAISVDSPGEQYF.

The CDR3 here is CASSPGLAGADTQYF. The CDR3 nucleotides are TGTGCCAGCAGCCCGGGACTAGCGGGGGCTGATACGCAGTATTTT. The chain links TRBV2 to TRBJ2-3; 14 nucleotides align to TRBD2. The V gene end was trimmed by 6 bases and the J gene end by 6 bases; junction bases not matched to a gene: 5. CDR1 is SNHLY and CDR2 is FYNNEI in the germline V gene. The CDR3 has 15 amino acids.